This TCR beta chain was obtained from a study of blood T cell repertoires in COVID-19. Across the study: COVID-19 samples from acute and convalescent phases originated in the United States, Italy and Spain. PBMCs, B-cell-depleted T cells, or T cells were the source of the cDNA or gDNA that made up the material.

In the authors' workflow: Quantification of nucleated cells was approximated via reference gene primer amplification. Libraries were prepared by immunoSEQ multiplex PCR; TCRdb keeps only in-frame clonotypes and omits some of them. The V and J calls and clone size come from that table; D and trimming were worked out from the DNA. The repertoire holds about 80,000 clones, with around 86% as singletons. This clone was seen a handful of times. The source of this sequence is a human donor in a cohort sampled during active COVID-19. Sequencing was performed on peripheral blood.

The CDR3 reads CASSVKLAATGELFF. The CDR3 DNA sequence: TGTGCCAGCAGCGTAAAACTAGCGGCCACCGGGGAGCTGTTTTTT. The chain has TRBV9 and TRBJ2-2; 8 positions agree with TRBD2. Trimming removed 1 base from V and 4 bases from J; junction bases left unmatched: 3. This CDR3 is 15 amino acids long. Germline loops: CDR1 SGDLS, CDR2 YYNGEE.